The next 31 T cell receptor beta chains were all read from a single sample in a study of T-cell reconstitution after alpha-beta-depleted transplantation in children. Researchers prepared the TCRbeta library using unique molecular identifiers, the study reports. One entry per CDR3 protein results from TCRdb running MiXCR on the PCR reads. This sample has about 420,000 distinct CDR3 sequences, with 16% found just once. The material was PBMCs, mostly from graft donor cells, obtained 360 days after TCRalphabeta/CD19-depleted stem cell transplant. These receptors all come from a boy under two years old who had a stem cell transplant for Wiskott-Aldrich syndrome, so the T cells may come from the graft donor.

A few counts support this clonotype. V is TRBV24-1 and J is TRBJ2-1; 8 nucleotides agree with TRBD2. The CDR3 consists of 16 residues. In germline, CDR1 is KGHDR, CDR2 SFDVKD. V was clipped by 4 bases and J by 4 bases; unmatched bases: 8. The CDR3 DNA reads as TGTGCCACCAGTGACCTGCCCCTAGCGGGTTACAATGAGCAGTTCTTC. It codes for CATSDLPLAGYNEQFF.

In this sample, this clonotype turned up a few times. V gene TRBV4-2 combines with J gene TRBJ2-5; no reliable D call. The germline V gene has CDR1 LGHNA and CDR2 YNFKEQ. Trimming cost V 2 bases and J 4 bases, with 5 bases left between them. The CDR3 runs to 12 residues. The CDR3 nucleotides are TGTGCCAGCAGCCAATCTAGAGAGACCCAGTACTTC. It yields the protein CASSQSRETQYF.

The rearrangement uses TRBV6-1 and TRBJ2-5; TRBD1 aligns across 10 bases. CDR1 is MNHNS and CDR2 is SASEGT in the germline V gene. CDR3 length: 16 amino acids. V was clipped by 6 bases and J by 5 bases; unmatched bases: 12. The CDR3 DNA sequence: TGTGCCAGCAGGGGGACAGGGGTAATTTCCTCGGAGACCCAGTACTTC. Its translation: CASRGTGVISSETQYF.

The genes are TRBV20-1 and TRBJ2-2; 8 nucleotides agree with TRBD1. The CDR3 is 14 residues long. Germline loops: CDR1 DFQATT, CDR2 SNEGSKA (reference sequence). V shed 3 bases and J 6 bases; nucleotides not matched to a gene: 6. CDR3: CSARVAGQAGELFF. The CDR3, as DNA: TGCAGTGCTAGGGTGGCGGGACAGGCCGGGGAGCTGTTTTTT.

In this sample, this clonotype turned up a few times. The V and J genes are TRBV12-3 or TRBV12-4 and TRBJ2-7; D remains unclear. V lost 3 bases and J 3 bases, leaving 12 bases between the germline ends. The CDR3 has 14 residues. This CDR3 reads CASSFHPEYYEQYF. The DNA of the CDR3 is TGTGCCAGCAGTTTTCACCCCGAATACTACGAGCAGTACTTC.

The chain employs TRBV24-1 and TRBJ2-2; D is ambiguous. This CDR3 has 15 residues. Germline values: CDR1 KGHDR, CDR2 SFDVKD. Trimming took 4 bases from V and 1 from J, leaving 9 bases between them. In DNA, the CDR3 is TGTGCCACCAGTGACCCTACAGTGAACACCGGGGAGCTGTTTTTT. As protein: CATSDPTVNTGELFF.

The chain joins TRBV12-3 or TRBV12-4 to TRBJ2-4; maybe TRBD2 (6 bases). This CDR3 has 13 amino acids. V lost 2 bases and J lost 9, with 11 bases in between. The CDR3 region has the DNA TGTGCCAGCAGTTTACGCGGGGACCTCATTCAGTACTTC. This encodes CASSLRGDLIQYF.

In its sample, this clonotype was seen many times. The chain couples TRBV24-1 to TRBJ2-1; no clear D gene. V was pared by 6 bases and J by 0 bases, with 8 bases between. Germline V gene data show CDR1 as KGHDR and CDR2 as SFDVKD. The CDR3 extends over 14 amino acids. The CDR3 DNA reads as TGTGCCACCAGTAGCCGCCACTCCTACAATGAGCAGTTCTTC. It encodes CATSSRHSYNEQFF.

The CDR3 DNA follows: TGTGCCAGCAGCAAGGAGAGGGTAATTCAGTACTTC. Translating gives CASSKERVIQYF. J is TRBJ2-4 and V is TRBV11-2; maybe TRBD2 (5 bases). CDR1 is SGHAT, CDR2 FQNNGV, per germline. This CDR3 has 12 amino acids. Trimming shortened V by 5 bases and J by 10 bases, and 12 bases separated the two germline ends.

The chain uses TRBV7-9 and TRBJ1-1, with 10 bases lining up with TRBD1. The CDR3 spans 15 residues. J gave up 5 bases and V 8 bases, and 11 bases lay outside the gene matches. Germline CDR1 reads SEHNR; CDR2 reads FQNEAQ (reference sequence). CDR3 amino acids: CASLPSGTGATEAFF. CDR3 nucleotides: TGTGCCAGCTTACCCTCGGGGACAGGGGCGACTGAAGCTTTCTTT.

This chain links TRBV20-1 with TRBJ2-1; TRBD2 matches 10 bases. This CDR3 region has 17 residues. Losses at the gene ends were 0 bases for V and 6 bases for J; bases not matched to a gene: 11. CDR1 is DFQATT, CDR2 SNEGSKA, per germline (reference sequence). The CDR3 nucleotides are TGCAGTGCTAGAGAGTGGGCTAGCGGGAGCACTTCCAATGAGCAGTTCTTC. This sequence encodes CSAREWASGSTSNEQFF.

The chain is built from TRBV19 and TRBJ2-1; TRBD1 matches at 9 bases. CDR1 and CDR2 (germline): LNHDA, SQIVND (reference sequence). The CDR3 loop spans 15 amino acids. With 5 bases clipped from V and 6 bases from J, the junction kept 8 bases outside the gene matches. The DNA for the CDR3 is TGTGCCAGTAGTCGTCGACAGGGGGAAGTCAATGAGCAGTTCTTC. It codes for CASSRRQGEVNEQFF.

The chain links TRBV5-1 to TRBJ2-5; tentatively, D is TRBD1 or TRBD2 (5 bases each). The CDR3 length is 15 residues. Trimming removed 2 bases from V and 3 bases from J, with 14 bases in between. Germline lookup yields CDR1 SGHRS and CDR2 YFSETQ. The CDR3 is CASSFRLLGEETQYF. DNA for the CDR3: TGCGCCAGCAGCTTTCGACTATTGGGGGAAGAGACCCAGTACTTC.

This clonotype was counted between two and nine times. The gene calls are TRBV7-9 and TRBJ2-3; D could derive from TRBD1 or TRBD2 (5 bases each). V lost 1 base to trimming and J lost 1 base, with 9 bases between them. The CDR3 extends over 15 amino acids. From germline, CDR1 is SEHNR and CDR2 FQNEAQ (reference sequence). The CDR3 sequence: CASSLVGDGTDTQYF. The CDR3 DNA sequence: TGTGCCAGCAGCTTAGTAGGGGACGGCACAGATACGCAGTATTTT.

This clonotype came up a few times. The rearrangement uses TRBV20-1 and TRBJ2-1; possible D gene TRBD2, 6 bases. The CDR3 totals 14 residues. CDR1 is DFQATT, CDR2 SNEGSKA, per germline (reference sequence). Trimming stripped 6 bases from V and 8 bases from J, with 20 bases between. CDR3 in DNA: TGCAGTGCCCCTAGGGCGGGACCCGCTTATGAGCAGTTCTTC. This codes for CSAPRAGPAYEQFF.

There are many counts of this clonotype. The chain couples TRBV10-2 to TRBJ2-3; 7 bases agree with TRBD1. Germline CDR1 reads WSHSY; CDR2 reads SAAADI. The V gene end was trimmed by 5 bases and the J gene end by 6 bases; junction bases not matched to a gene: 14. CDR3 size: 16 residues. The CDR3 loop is CASSPNKGQPWDTQYF. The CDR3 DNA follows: TGCGCCAGCAGTCCTAATAAGGGACAGCCTTGGGATACGCAGTATTTT.

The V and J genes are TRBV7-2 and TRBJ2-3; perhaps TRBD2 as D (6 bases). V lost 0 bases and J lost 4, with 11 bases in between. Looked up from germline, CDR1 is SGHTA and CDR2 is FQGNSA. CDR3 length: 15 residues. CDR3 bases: TGTGCCAGCAGCTTAGCGTGGGCTAGCGCAGATACGCAGTATTTT. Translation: CASSLAWASADTQYF.

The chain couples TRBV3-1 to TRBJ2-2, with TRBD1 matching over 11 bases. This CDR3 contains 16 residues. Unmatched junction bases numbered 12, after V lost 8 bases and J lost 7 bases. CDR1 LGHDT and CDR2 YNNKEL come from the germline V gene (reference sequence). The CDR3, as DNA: TGTGCCAGCTGCCCAGGGGACAGGGGGTTCGGCGGGGAGCTGTTTTTT. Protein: CASCPGDRGFGGELFF. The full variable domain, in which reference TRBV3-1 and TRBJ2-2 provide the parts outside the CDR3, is DTAVSQTPKYLVTQMGNDKSIKCEQNLGHDTMYWYKQDSKKFLKIMFSYNNKELIINETVPNRFSPKSPDKAHLNLHINSLELGDSAVYFCASCPGDRGFGGELFFGEGSRLTVL.

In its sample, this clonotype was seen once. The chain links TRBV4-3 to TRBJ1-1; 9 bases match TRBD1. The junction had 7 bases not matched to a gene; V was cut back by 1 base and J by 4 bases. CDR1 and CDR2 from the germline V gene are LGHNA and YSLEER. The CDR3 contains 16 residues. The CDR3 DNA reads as TGCGCCAGCAGCCAAGGAGGACAGGGGAGGGGCACTGAAGCTTTCTTT. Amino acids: CASSQGGQGRGTEAFF.

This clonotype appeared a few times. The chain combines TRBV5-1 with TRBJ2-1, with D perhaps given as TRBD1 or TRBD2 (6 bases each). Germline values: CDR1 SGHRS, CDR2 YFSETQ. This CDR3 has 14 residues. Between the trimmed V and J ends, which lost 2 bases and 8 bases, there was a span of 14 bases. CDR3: CASSLRGREDEQFF. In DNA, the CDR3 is TGCGCCAGCAGCTTACGGGGGCGCGAGGATGAGCAGTTCTTC.

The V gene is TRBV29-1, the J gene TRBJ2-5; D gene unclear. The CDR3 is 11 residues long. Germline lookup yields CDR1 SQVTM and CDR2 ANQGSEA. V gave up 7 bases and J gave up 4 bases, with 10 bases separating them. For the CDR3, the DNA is TGCAGCGCCCAGCCGGCAGAGACCCAGTACTTC. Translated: CSAQPAETQYF.

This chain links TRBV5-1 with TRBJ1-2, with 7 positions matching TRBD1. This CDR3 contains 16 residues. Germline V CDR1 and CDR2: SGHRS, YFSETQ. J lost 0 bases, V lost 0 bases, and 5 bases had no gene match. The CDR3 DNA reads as TGCGCCAGCAGCTTGGGAGGGACAGCCTCTAACTATGGCTACACCTTC. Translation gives CASSLGGTASNYGYTF.

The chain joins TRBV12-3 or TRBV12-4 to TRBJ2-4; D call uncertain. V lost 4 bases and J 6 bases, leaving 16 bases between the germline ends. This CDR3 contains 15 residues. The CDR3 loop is CASSSPWTRGNIQYF. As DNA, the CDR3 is TGTGCCAGCAGTTCTCCATGGACCCGAGGAAACATTCAGTACTTC.

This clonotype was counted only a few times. The DNA of the CDR3 is TGCAGTGCACCAAGGGGTAGCGAGACCCAGTACTTC. This codes for CSAPRGSETQYF. The rearrangement uses TRBV20-1 and TRBJ2-5; perhaps TRBD1 as D (5 bases). Germline V gene sequence: CDR1 DFQATT, CDR2 SNEGSKA (reference sequence). This CDR3 is built from 12 residues. The V gene lost 6 bases and the J gene lost 5 bases, with 13 bases spanning the gap.

As DNA, the CDR3 is TGCAGTGTCCAAATCGGGGACAGCCCTACAGATACGCAGTATTTT. This gives the protein CSVQIGDSPTDTQYF. The chain joins TRBV20-1 to TRBJ2-3; 7 bases match TRBD1. In germline, CDR1 is DFQATT, CDR2 SNEGSKA (reference sequence). This CDR3 is built from 15 residues. Trimming cost V 7 bases and J 3 bases; bases outside gene matches: 13.

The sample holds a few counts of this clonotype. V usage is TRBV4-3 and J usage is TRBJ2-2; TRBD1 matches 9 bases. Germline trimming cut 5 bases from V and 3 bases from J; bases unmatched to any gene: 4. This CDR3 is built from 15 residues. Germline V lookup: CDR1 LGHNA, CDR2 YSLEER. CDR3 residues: CASSYRDRDTGELFF. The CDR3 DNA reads TGCGCCAGCAGCTACCGGGACAGGGACACCGGGGAGCTGTTTTTT.

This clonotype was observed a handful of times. The CDR3 reads CSARMGRDPTKEQFF. The CDR3 bases are TGCAGTGCTAGGATGGGGCGGGACCCGACCAAGGAGCAGTTCTTC. V gene TRBV20-1 combines with J gene TRBJ2-1, with a weak D call TRBD2 (6 bases). V gave up 3 bases and J gave up 10 bases, with 22 bases separating them. CDR1 is DFQATT and CDR2 is SNEGSKA in the germline V gene (reference sequence). This CDR3 has 15 amino acids.

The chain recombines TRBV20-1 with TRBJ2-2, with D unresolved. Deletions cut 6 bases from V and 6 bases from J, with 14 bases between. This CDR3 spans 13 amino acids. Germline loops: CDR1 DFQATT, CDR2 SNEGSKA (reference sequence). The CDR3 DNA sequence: TGCAGTGCAACCCCCTTGCGAGCCGGGGAGCTGTTTTTT. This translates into CSATPLRAGELFF.

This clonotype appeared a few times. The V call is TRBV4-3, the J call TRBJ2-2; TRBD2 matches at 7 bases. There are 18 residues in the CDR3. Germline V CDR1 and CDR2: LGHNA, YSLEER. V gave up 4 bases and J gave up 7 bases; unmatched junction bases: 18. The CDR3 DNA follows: TGCGCCAGCAGCCTAGGGAGGGGAGTCCTCGACTTGGGCGGGGAGCTGTTTTTT. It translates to CASSLGRGVLDLGGELFF.

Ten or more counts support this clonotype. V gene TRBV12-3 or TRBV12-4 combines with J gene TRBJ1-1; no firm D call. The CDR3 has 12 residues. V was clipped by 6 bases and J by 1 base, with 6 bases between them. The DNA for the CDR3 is TGTGCCAGCAGCCGGAGGAACACTGAAGCTTTCTTT. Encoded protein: CASSRRNTEAFF.

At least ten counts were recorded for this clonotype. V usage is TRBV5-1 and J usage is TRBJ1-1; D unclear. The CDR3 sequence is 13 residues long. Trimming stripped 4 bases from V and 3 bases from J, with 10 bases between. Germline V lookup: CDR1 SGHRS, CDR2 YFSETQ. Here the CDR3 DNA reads TGCGCCAGCAGCATCCAGAGAGACACTGAAGCTTTCTTT. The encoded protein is CASSIQRDTEAFF. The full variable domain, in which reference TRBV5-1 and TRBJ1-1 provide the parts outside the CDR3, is KAGVTQTPRYLIKTRGQQVTLSCSPISGHRSVSWYQQTPGQGLQFLFEYFSETQRNKGNFPGRFSGRQFSNSRSEMNVSTLELGDSALYLCASSIQRDTEAFFGQGTRLTVV.